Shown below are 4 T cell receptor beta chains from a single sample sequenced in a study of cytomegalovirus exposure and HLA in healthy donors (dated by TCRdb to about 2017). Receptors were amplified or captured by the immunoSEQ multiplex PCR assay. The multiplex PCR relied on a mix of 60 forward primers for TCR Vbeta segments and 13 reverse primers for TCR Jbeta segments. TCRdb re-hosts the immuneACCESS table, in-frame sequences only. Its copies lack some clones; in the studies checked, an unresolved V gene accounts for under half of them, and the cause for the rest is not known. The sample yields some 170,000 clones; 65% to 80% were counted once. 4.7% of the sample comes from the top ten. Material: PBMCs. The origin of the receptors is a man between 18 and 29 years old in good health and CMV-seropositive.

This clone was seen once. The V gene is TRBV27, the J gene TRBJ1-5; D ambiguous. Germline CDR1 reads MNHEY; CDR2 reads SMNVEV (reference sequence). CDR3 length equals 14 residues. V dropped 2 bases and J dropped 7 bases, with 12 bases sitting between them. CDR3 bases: TGTGCCAGCAGTTTAGTCGGCGGAAGACAGCCCCAGCATTTT. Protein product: CASSLVGGRQPQHF.

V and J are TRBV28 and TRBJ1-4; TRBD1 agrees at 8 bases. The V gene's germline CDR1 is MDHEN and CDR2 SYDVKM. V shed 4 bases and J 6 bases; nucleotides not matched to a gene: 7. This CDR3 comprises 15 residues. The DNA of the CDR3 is TGTGCCAGCAGTTCTATAGGGACAGGCGATGAAAAACTGTTTTTT. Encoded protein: CASSSIGTGDEKLFF. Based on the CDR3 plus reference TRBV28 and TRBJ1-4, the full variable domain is DVKVTQSSRYLVKRTGEKVFLECVQDMDHENMFWYRQDPGLGLRLIYFSYDVKMKEKGDIPEGYSVSREKKERFSLILESASTNQTSMYLCASSSIGTGDEKLFFGSGTQLSVL.

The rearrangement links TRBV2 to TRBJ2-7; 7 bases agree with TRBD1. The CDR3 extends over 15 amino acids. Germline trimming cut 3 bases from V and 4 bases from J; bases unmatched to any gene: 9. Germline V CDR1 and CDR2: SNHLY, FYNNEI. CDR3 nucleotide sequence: TGTGCCAGCAGTGAGCGGCAGGGGGTTCCTTACGAGCAGTACGTC. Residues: CASSERQGVPYEQYV.

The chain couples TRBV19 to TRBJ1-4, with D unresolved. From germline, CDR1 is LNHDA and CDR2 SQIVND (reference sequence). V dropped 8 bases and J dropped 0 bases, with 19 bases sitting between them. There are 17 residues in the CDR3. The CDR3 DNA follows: TGTGCCAGTGCAAAGAGGCCGGTGATGGCAACTAATGAAAAACTGTTTTTT. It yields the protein CASAKRPVMATNEKLFF.